This record covers a single TCR beta chain. The antigen it recognizes is unknown. Base qualities are missing; no much larger clone stands one base away. What the time point label conveys for this sample: 20-29 weeks after completion of therapy. The patients had received solid-organ transplants and had cytomegalovirus that was drug-resistant/recurrent. Roughly 10 of the trial participants were picked for repertoire analysis depending on whether post-therapy peripheral blood mononuclear cells were available. Viable CD3+CD8+CD4- lymphocytes were sorted from PBMCs on a BD FACSAria III. Genomic DNA was extracted from sorted cells with the Qiagen DNeasy Kit. The sample originates from a study of T cell therapy after organ transplantation (dated by TCRdb to about 2019). Looking at the study overall: Therapy products were autologous CMV-specific T cells expanded in vitro for about 2 weeks with a peptide pool of 30 HLA class I and II CMV epitopes. A median of 1.92 x 10^8 CMV-specific T cells was administered to patients across 2 to 6 intravenous infusions. Long-term post-therapy blood samples were obtained 20 to 29 weeks after therapy was completed. Each patient got up to 6 T cell doses, given every 2 weeks, and was then monitored for approximately 30 weeks after finishing therapy. Long-term post-therapy samples were obtainable from only about 85% of the 10 patients. A follow-up TRBV repertoire analysis was performed on an open-label phase I trial of autologous CMV-specific adoptive T cell therapy in solid-organ transplant recipients. Most of the ten patients were classed as clinical responders and two as nonresponders.

General conclusions and limits of the study: Before therapy, nonresponders had marked clonal expansions, and after therapy the repertoires of nonresponders changed only minimally. Reconstitution after therapy appeared to involve both transferred clonotypes and endogenous clonotypes that were not detected in the therapy products. The small number of expansions detected in nonresponders may reflect reduced sample coverage resulting from poor CD8+ T cell yield. The small cohort prevented assessing confounders such as concurrent antirejection and antiviral medications. The fold change in CD8 clonality after therapy was inversely correlated with pretherapy clonality, which suggests that less biased repertoires were more open to remodeling.

The immunoSEQ two-step, bias-controlled multiplex PCR assay was used to amplify TRB CDR3 regions from genomic DNA. Sequencing of CDR3 libraries was carried out on an Illumina NextSeq 500. Under the source paper's analysis protocol: The immunoSEQ Analyzer platform was used for initial alignment and bioinformatics, including bias normalization against synthetic CDR3 analogs. Annotation of V, D and J genes was based on the definitions in the IMGT database. For further TRBV analyses, VDJtools version 1.1.10 and the R package tcR version 2.2.1.11 were used with default settings. GLIPH analysis was performed with version 1.0 using default settings. To test for significant clonotype frequency changes in CDR3 sequences with at least 5 reads, a 2-sided binomial test with Benjamini-Hochberg correction (alpha = 0.01) was used. TCRdb obtained this table from immuneACCESS and retained in-frame rearrangements with V and J assigned. These tables miss some clones; where compared with another copy, unresolved V genes account for less than half of the shortfall, and the remainder is unexplained. The V and J calls and clone size come from that table; D and trimming were worked out from the DNA. The sample table lists 15,000 to 20,000 clones, approximately 85% of them with a count of one. Roughly a third of the sample comes from the top ten.

In the germline V gene (reference sequence), CDR1 corresponds to SEHNR and CDR2 to FQNEAQ. V and J are trimmed by 1 base and 3 bases, and the gene matches miss 6 bases of the junction. Including the terminal cysteine and phenylalanine, the CDR3 comprises 16 residues. Only the CDR3 portion is preserved as DNA: 48 bases, with reading frame beginning at the first base. This clonotype was obtained from a human patient who had received a solid organ transplant and had CMV disease. Because of the transplant, the T cells may be the graft donor's rather than the patient's own. The source was CD8+ T cells from blood, collected after autologous CMV-specific T cell therapy. The chain is assembled from TRBV7-9 and TRBJ2-7; 10 of the junction bases match TRBD1. The CDR3 reads CASSLGFGTGVYEQYF. The nucleotide sequence is given as TGTGCCAGCAGCTTAGGCTTCGGGACAGGGGTCTACGAGCAGTACTTC.